The 8 T cell receptor beta chains in this list originate from one sample, sequenced in a study of blood T cell repertoires in COVID-19. Sequencing was performed with immunoSEQ multiplex PCR; in TCRdb, only in-frame clones are kept and a portion is missing. The table shows 200,000 to 300,000 clones, with about 90% occurring only once. Sequenced sample: PBMCs or T cells enriched from blood (not recorded which). The receptors were sampled from a woman in her thirties or forties with acute COVID-19.

The J gene is TRBJ1-5, the V gene TRBV19; the D is unclear. Germline V CDR1 and CDR2: LNHDA, SQIVND (reference sequence). The length of the CDR3 is 14 residues. The V end was cut by 7 bases, the J end by 6 bases, with 16 bases between. The CDR3 nucleotides read TGTGCCAGTATGGGCCCTTTCGGAGGTCAGCCCCAGCATTTT. It translates to CASMGPFGGQPQHF. The full variable domain, in which reference TRBV19 and TRBJ1-5 provide the parts outside the CDR3, is DGGITQSPKYLFRKEGQNVTLSCEQNLNHDAMYWYRQDPGQGLRLIYYSQIVNDFQKGDIAEGYSVSREKKESFPLTVTSAQKNPTAFYLCASMGPFGGQPQHFGDGTRLSIL.

The V call is TRBV5-4, the J call TRBJ2-7; 12 nucleotides align to TRBD2. The V gene end was trimmed by 4 bases and the J gene end by 6 bases; junction bases not matched to a gene: 5. Per germline, CDR1 SGHNT and CDR2 YYREEE (reference sequence). The CDR3 has 14 residues. CDR3 region: CASSPRLAGAEQYF. DNA of the CDR3: TGTGCCAGCAGCCCCAGACTAGCGGGAGCCGAGCAGTACTTC.

This clone was counted once. The chain recombines TRBV19 with TRBJ1-1; 7 nucleotides agree with TRBD1. This CDR3 comprises 15 residues. With V trimmed by 3 bases and J by 3 bases, 7 bases remained unmatched. Germline V CDR1 and CDR2: LNHDA, SQIVND (reference sequence). CDR3 region: CASSIQGGADTEAFF. The CDR3 region has the DNA TGTGCCAGTAGTATTCAGGGGGGCGCAGACACTGAAGCTTTCTTT.

The chain recombines TRBV3-1 (or the pseudogene TRBV3-2) with TRBJ2-7; D might be TRBD2 (6 bases). Germline V gene data show CDR1 as LGHDT and CDR2 as YNNKEL (reference sequence). Trimming cost V 5 bases and J 7 bases, with 18 bases left between them. The CDR3 is 14 amino acids. CDR3 sequence: CASSSNLLALEQYF. CDR3 DNA sequence: TGTGCCAGCAGCTCAAACCTTCTAGCGCTGGAGCAGTACTTC.

Worth noting for this clone: The sample has other DNA sequences that encode this CDR3 too. The chain carries TRBV2 and TRBJ1-1; D unclear. CDR1 and CDR2 (germline): SNHLY, FYNNEI. The CDR3 consists of 12 residues. The V and J ends lost 4 bases and 1 base respectively, with 4 bases between them. The CDR3 bases are TGTGCCAGCAGTGGGCAGAACACTGAAGCTTTCTTT. This encodes CASSGQNTEAFF.

This chain connects TRBV12-3 or TRBV12-4 to TRBJ2-1; D is perhaps TRBD1 (5 bases). V lost 6 bases to trimming and J lost 7 bases, with 13 bases between them. This CDR3 is built from 13 residues. Written as DNA, the CDR3 is TGTGCCAGCAGCCAGGGTTTCGGGAATGAGCAGTTCTTC. This gives the protein CASSQGFGNEQFF.

This clone turned up a few times. This chain uses TRBV27 with TRBJ1-4; 7 nucleotides agree with TRBD1. Germline CDR1 and CDR2: MNHEY and SMNVEV (reference sequence). The CDR3 is 14 residues long. V was pared by 5 bases and J by 8 bases, with 8 bases of the junction left unmatched. The CDR3 here is CASSPLDRREKLFF. The DNA of the CDR3 is TGTGCCAGCAGTCCCCTGGACAGGCGGGAAAAACTGTTTTTT.

In its sample, this clone was seen once. This sequence joins TRBV29-1 and TRBJ1-2; D is perhaps TRBD1 (6 bases). The V end was cut by 6 bases, the J end by 3 bases, with 8 bases between. Germline CDR1 reads SQVTM; CDR2 reads ANQGSEA. CDR3 length: 11 amino acids. CDR3 sequence (DNA): TGCAGCGTCCGGACAGACTATGGCTACACCTTC. It encodes CSVRTDYGYTF.